These T cell receptor beta chains were read from a single sample in a study of T cell changes during pregnancy in multiple sclerosis. Sequenced by immunoSEQ multiplex PCR; TCRdb stores in-frame clones only, minus some. This sample has fewer than 85,000 clones; around 90% occur once, and the top ten carry 1.6%. The sequencing used peripheral blood, collected in the first trimester of pregnancy. The receptor set was obtained from a female donor in good health, enrolled as a control in a pregnancy study. CDR3s leave out the opening cysteine and the closing phenylalanine or tryptophan. The order of the fields is CDR3 length, V gene, J gene, D gene, CDR3 protein. The D gene is left open where the match is weak.

len: 14
v_gene: TRBV10-3
j_gene: TRBJ1-4
d_gene: -
CDR3aa: AISDERREANEKLF

len: 11
v_gene: TRBV6-5
j_gene: TRBJ1-1
d_gene: -
CDR3aa: ASSSFWGGEAF

len: 11
v_gene: TRBV4-1
j_gene: TRBJ2-7
d_gene: -
CDR3aa: ASSQDEDYEQY

len: 11
v_gene: TRBV29-1
j_gene: TRBJ2-1
d_gene: TRBD2
CDR3aa: SVGPGLAYEQF

len: 11
v_gene: TRBV7-9
j_gene: TRBJ1-4
d_gene: -
CDR3aa: ASSRGADEKLF

len: 12
v_gene: TRBV5-1
j_gene: TRBJ2-7
d_gene: TRBD1
CDR3aa: ASSSLRGQNEQY

len: 11
v_gene: TRBV2
j_gene: TRBJ1-2
d_gene: TRBD1
CDR3aa: ASTLGTGNGYT

len: 13
v_gene: TRBV28
j_gene: TRBJ1-5
d_gene: TRBD1
CDR3aa: ASTPQGARNQPQH

len: 12
v_gene: TRBV5-1
j_gene: TRBJ2-1
d_gene: TRBD2
CDR3aa: ASSSSGGYNEQF

len: 13
v_gene: TRBV6-5
j_gene: TRBJ2-1
d_gene: -
CDR3aa: ASSRDVSRGNEQF

len: 15
v_gene: TRBV4-2
j_gene: TRBJ2-7
d_gene: TRBD2
CDR3aa: ASSQDLLVAGGGEQY

len: 10
v_gene: TRBV19
j_gene: TRBJ2-5
d_gene: -
CDR3aa: ASGTQQETQY

len: 15
v_gene: TRBV5-1
j_gene: TRBJ1-4
d_gene: -
CDR3aa: ASSSRQLPPTNEKLF

len: 10
v_gene: TRBV2
j_gene: TRBJ1-5
d_gene: -
CDR3aa: ASSADGMAQH

len: 15
v_gene: TRBV28
j_gene: TRBJ1-2
d_gene: -
CDR3aa: ASTLRLRRKGDYGYT

len: 13
v_gene: TRBV6-6
j_gene: TRBJ1-5
d_gene: TRBD1
CDR3aa: ASNRRQGGNQPQH

len: 15
v_gene: TRBV28
j_gene: TRBJ1-5
d_gene: -
CDR3aa: ASSIRGFARRNQPQH

len: 13
v_gene: TRBV5-1
j_gene: TRBJ2-7
d_gene: TRBD2
CDR3aa: ASSLGGSASYEQY

len: 13
v_gene: TRBV18
j_gene: TRBJ1-4
d_gene: -
CDR3aa: ASSPNAATNEKLF

len: 13
v_gene: TRBV5-6
j_gene: TRBJ1-1
d_gene: TRBD1
CDR3aa: ASSSGGVLNTEAF

len: 13
v_gene: TRBV6-5
j_gene: TRBJ1-1
d_gene: -
CDR3aa: ASSYSPGKNTEAF

len: 13
v_gene: TRBV21-1
j_gene: TRBJ1-1
d_gene: -
CDR3aa: ASSKEDDTNTEAF

len: 12
v_gene: TRBV2
j_gene: TRBJ1-1
d_gene: TRBD1
CDR3aa: ASSRDRENTEAF

len: 11
v_gene: TRBV7-8
j_gene: TRBJ2-7
d_gene: -
CDR3aa: ASSLGPPYEQY

len: 11
v_gene: TRBV27
j_gene: TRBJ2-7
d_gene: -
CDR3aa: ASTDPSSYEQY

len: 14
v_gene: TRBV5-1
j_gene: TRBJ2-3
d_gene: TRBD2
CDR3aa: ASSLTGTINTDTQY

len: 15
v_gene: TRBV27
j_gene: TRBJ2-4
d_gene: TRBD2
CDR3aa: ASSYIGTSGSLNIQY

len: 13
v_gene: TRBV27
j_gene: TRBJ1-1
d_gene: -
CDR3aa: ASSFMTDMNTEAF

len: 11
v_gene: TRBV6-4
j_gene: TRBJ2-2
d_gene: -
CDR3aa: ASSTSSTGELF

len: 10
v_gene: TRBV7-9
j_gene: TRBJ2-7
d_gene: TRBD2
CDR3aa: ASSLGAGGQY

len: 12
v_gene: TRBV5-1
j_gene: TRBJ1-3
d_gene: -
CDR3aa: ASSLAGYGNTIY

len: 12
v_gene: TRBV30
j_gene: TRBJ2-1
d_gene: -
CDR3aa: AWIGRASYNEQF

len: 10
v_gene: TRBV28
j_gene: TRBJ1-4
d_gene: -
CDR3aa: ASRYPGEKLF

len: 13
v_gene: TRBV6-1
j_gene: TRBJ2-3
d_gene: -
CDR3aa: ASNPTGSPTDTQY

len: 13
v_gene: TRBV2
j_gene: TRBJ1-4
d_gene: TRBD1
CDR3aa: ASIGQGLTNEKLF

len: 12
v_gene: TRBV28
j_gene: -
d_gene: TRBD2
CDR3aa: ASSIAGEFSEQY

len: 12
v_gene: TRBV7-2
j_gene: TRBJ1-2
d_gene: TRBD1
CDR3aa: ASSFRDRSYGYT

len: 10
v_gene: TRBV9
j_gene: TRBJ2-1
d_gene: TRBD2
CDR3aa: ASSGTSNEQF

len: 12
v_gene: TRBV5-1
j_gene: TRBJ2-5
d_gene: TRBD2
CDR3aa: ASSLGAGEETQY

len: 11
v_gene: TRBV28
j_gene: TRBJ2-7
d_gene: -
CDR3aa: ASTWGGQDEQY

len: 10
v_gene: TRBV28
j_gene: TRBJ1-2
d_gene: -
CDR3aa: ASSFQGLGYT

len: 12
v_gene: TRBV7-2
j_gene: TRBJ1-5
d_gene: -
CDR3aa: ASSLAGVDQPQH

len: 12
v_gene: TRBV27
j_gene: TRBJ2-5
d_gene: TRBD2
CDR3aa: ARPGLAGEETQY

len: 18
v_gene: TRBV27
j_gene: TRBJ2-3
d_gene: TRBD2
CDR3aa: ASSSFASGRALRITDTQY

len: 13
v_gene: TRBV2
j_gene: TRBJ2-2
d_gene: TRBD1
CDR3aa: ASSEGQGNTGELF

len: 15
v_gene: TRBV5-3
j_gene: TRBJ2-5
d_gene: TRBD2
CDR3aa: ARTNRGQREGGETQY

len: 14
v_gene: TRBV5-1
j_gene: TRBJ2-3
d_gene: TRBD2
CDR3aa: ASSLSTSGETDTQY

len: 14
v_gene: TRBV5-1
j_gene: TRBJ2-1
d_gene: -
CDR3aa: ASSLVSGNSYNEQF

len: 13
v_gene: TRBV27
j_gene: TRBJ2-7
d_gene: TRBD2
CDR3aa: ASSLRGGLSYEQY

len: 10
v_gene: TRBV9
j_gene: TRBJ1-3
d_gene: -
CDR3aa: ASSLTGNTIY